This is a list of T cell receptor beta chains from one sample in a study of T cell changes during pregnancy in multiple sclerosis. The method was immunoSEQ multiplex PCR; TCRdb's version includes in-frame clones alone and lacks a portion of them. The sample consists of 100,000 or so clones, 75% to 95% of them appearing once. This specimen was peripheral blood, taken in the second trimester of pregnancy. Receptor source: a female donor with multiple sclerosis, enrolled in a pregnancy study. CDR3s include the opening cysteine and the closing phenylalanine or tryptophan. A D gene is named only where the DNA matches it firmly. The size entry is marked missing in some rows and otherwise reads once, few, many or a size class.

d_call | j_call | clone_size | v_call | cdr3_nt | cdr3_aa
NA | TRBJ2-6 | NA | TRBV5-1 | TGCGCCAGCAGCTTGGGGACAGCGTGGGGTACTGGGGCCAACGTCCTGACTTTC | CASSLGTAWGTGANVLTF
TRBD1 | TRBJ2-4 | NA | TRBV10-3 | TGTGCCATCAGAGCAGGGGGCGGCGAAAACATTCAGTACTTC | CAIRAGGGENIQYF
NA | TRBJ2-1 | NA | TRBV30 | TGTGCCTGGAGCCCGAGGGGGAGGGTCTACAATGAGCAGTTCTTC | CAWSPRGRVYNEQFF
TRBD1 | TRBJ2-3 | NA | TRBV5-4 | TGTGCCAGCAGCGCGACAGGGGTGGACACAGATACGCAGTATTTT | CASSATGVDTDTQYF
NA | TRBJ2-1 | NA | TRBV9 | TGTGCCAGCAGCGTAGTAGGGAGCCTCAATGAGCAGTTCTTC | CASSVVGSLNEQFF
NA | TRBJ2-7 | NA | TRBV7-2 | TGTGCCAGCAGCCTGGGACATCCAAGGACCTACGAGCAGTACTTC | CASSLGHPRTYEQYF
TRBD1 | TRBJ2-7 | NA | TRBV28 | TGTGCCAGCAGTTTACGACAGGGTCCCTACGAGCAGTACTTC | CASSLRQGPYEQYF
NA | TRBJ2-5 | NA | TRBV9 | TGTGCCAGCAGCCCATGGACAGCCCAAGAGACCCAGTACTTC | CASSPWTAQETQYF
TRBD2 | TRBJ2-7 | NA | TRBV10-2 | TGCGCCAGCACCGGCGGGAGGATTTCCTACGAGCAGTACTTC | CASTGGRISYEQYF
TRBD2 | TRBJ2-2 | NA | TRBV19 | TGTGCCAGTAGTCGGAGACTAGCGGGAACACGGAGGGAGCTGTTTTTT | CASSRRLAGTRRELFF
TRBD2 | TRBJ2-3 | NA | TRBV29-1 | TGCAGCGTTGGACGACGGGAGGGCCGAGGGTTCGATACGCAGTATTTT | CSVGRREGRGFDTQYF
TRBD1 | TRBJ2-3 | few | TRBV25-1 | TGTGCCAGCAGTCTGGGGGACAGCCTAATCACAGATACGCAGTATTTT | CASSLGDSLITDTQYF
NA | TRBJ2-2 | NA | TRBV7-6 | TGTGCCAGCAGCGCTCAGATTGGACATATGAACACCGGGGAGCTGTTTTTT | CASSAQIGHMNTGELFF
TRBD2 | TRBJ2-5 | NA | TRBV9 | TGTGCCAGCAGCGTAGGACGAATGGCGGGAGCGGAGACCCAGTACTTC | CASSVGRMAGAETQYF
TRBD1 | TRBJ2-2 | NA | TRBV28 | TGTGCCAGCCACCGTCAACGGGACAGGGCCCCCGGGGAGCTGTTTTTT | CASHRQRDRAPGELFF
NA | TRBJ2-3 | NA | TRBV27 | TGTGCCAGCAGTGAATTCGGTAGCACAGATACGCAGTATTTT | CASSEFGSTDTQYF
TRBD2 | TRBJ2-5 | NA | TRBV7-2 | TGTGCCAGCAGCTCGGGGACTAGCCCAGAGACCCAGTACTTC | CASSSGTSPETQYF
NA | TRBJ2-7 | NA | TRBV27 | TGTGCCAGCAGGATCTCCCGGGAGAGCTCCTACGAGCAGTACTTC | CASRISRESSYEQYF
NA | TRBJ2-5 | once | TRBV2 | TGTGCCAGCAGAGACAGCCAAGAGACCCAGTACTTC | CASRDSQETQYF
TRBD2 | TRBJ2-1 | NA | TRBV11-3 | TGTGCCAGCAGCTTGTCGGCCGGACTAGCGGGAAACAATGAGCAGTTCTTC | CASSLSAGLAGNNEQFF
NA | TRBJ2-5 | once | TRBV2 | TGTGCCAGCAGTCCAGGGGAAGCCCAGAAGACCCAGTACTTC | CASSPGEAQKTQYF
NA | TRBJ2-1 | NA | TRBV6-6 | TGTGCCAGCGCTAAACGGGTAGGAGCGGACAATGAGCAGTTCTTC | CASAKRVGADNEQFF
NA | TRBJ2-7 | few | TRBV6-1 | TGTGCCAGCAATTGGGAGAGCTCCTACGAGCAGTACTTC | CASNWESSYEQYF
NA | TRBJ2-1 | NA | TRBV20-1 | TGCAGTGCCCAGCGGTATGAGCAGTTCTTC | CSAQRYEQFF
NA | TRBJ1-4 | NA | TRBV9 | TGTGCCAGCAGCGTAGGTGGGGGCCATGAAAAACTGTTTTTT | CASSVGGGHEKLFF
TRBD1 | TRBJ2-2 | NA | TRBV18 | TGTGCCAGCTCACCGTTATTTGACAGGGGCACCGGGGAGCTGTTTTTT | CASSPLFDRGTGELFF
NA | TRBJ2-1 | NA | TRBV30 | TGTGCCTGGAGTTCTTACGACAGCCGATCCTACAATGAGCAGTTCTTC | CAWSSYDSRSYNEQFF
NA | TRBJ2-7 | NA | TRBV13 | TGTGCCAGCAGCTTCGCGATCGATGAAAAGTACTTC | CASSFAIDEKYF
TRBD2 | TRBJ2-5 | NA | TRBV28 | TGTGCCAGCAGTGTAACTAGCGGGAGGGCCGGGGCAGAGACCCAGTACTTC | CASSVTSGRAGAETQYF
TRBD2 | TRBJ2-1 | NA | TRBV5-4 | TGTGCCAGCAGCTCGGATATAGCGGGAAGCTCCTACAATGAGCAGTTCTTC | CASSSDIAGSSYNEQFF
TRBD2 | TRBJ2-3 | NA | TRBV6-5 | TGTGCCAGCAGTTACCTAGCGGCTAGCACAGATACGCAGTATTTT | CASSYLAASTDTQYF
NA | TRBJ2-2 | NA | TRBV5-6 | TGTGCCAGCAGCTCCCCCAGGGGAAACTTCCCGGGGGAGCTGTTTTTT | CASSSPRGNFPGELFF
TRBD1 | TRBJ2-2 | NA | TRBV11-2 | TGTGCCAGCAGCTTAGTCGGGCAGGGGGCGGACACCGGGGAGCTGTTTTTT | CASSLVGQGADTGELFF
NA | TRBJ2-5 | NA | TRBV10-3 | TGTGCCATCAGTGAGTTTAACCAGGCGGAGACCCAGTACTTC | CAISEFNQAETQYF